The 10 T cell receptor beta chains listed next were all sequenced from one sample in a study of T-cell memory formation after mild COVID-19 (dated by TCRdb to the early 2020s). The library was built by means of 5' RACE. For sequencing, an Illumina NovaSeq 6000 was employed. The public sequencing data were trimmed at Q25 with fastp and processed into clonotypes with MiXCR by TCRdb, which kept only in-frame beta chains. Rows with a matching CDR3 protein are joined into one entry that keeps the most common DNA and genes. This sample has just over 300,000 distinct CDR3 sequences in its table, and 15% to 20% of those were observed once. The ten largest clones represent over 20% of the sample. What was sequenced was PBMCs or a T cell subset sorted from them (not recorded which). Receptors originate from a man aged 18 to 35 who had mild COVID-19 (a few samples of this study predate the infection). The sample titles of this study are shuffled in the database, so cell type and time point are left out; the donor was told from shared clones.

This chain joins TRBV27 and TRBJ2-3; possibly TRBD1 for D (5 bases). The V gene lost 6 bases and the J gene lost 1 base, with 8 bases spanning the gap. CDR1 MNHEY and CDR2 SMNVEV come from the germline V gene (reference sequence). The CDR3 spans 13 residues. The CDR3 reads CASRVQGTDTQYF. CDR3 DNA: TGTGCCAGCAGAGTACAGGGCACAGATACGCAGTATTTT.

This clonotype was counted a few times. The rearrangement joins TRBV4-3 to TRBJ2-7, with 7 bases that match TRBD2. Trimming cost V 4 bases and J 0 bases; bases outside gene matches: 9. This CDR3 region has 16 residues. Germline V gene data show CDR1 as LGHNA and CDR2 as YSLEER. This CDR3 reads CASSPGGGRLSYEQYF. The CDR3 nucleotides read TGCGCCAGCAGCCCGGGGGGTGGGCGACTCTCCTACGAGCAGTACTTC.

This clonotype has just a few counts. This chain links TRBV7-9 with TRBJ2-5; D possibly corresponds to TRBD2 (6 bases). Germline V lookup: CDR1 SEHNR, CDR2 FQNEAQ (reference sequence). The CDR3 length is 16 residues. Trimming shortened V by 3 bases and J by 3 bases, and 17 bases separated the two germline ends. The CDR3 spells CASSLGIWEVEETQYF. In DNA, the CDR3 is TGTGCCAGCAGCTTGGGTATTTGGGAGGTGGAAGAGACCCAGTACTTC.

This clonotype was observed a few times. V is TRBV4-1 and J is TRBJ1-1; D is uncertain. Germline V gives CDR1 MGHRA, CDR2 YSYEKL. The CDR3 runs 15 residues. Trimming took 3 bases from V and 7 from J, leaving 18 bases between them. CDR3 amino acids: CASSQAVASGDEAFF. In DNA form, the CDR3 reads TGCGCCAGCAGCCAGGCGGTAGCCTCAGGAGATGAAGCTTTCTTT.

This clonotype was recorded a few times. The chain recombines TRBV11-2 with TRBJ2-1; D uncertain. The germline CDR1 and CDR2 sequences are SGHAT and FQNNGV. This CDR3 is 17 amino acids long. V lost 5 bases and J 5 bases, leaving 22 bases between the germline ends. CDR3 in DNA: TGTGCCAGCAGCATACTCCTTCGAAGCGTCGGCCACAATGAGCAGTTCTTC. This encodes CASSILLRSVGHNEQFF.

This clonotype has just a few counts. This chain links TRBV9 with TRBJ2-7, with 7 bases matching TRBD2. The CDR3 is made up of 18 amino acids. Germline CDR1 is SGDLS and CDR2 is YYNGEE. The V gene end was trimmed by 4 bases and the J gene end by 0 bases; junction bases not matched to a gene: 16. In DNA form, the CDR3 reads TGTGCCAGCAGCTTAGGTACTCCAAGCGGGGATTACTCCTACGAGCAGTACTTC. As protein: CASSLGTPSGDYSYEQYF.

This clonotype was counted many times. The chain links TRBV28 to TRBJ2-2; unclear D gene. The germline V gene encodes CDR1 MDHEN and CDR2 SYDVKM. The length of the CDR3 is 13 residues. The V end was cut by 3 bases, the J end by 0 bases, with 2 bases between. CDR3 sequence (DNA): TGTGCCAGCAGTTTCTCGAACACCGGGGAGCTGTTTTTT. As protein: CASSFSNTGELFF.

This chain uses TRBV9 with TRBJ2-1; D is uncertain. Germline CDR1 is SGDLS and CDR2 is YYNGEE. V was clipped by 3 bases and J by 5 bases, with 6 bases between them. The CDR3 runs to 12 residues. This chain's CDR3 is CASSARDNEQFF. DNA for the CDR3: TGTGCCAGCAGCGCTCGGGACAATGAGCAGTTCTTC.

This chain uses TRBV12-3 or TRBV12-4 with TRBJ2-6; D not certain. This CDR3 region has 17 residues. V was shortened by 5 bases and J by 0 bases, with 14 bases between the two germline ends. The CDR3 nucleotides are TGTGCCAGCAGTCGGATCCAACCAAGCTCTGGGGCCAACGTCCTGACTTTC. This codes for CASSRIQPSSGANVLTF.

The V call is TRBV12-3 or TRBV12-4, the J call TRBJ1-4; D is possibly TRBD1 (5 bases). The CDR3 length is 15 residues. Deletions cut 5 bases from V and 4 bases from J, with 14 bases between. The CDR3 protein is CASSRSDSGNEKLFF. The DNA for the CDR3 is TGTGCCAGCAGTCGATCCGACAGCGGTAATGAAAAACTGTTTTTT.